One and the same sample provided the 13 T cell receptor beta chains below, sequenced in a study of identifying expanded T cells in peripheral blood. Data came from immunoSEQ multiplex PCR; TCRdb stores just in-frame clones and leaves some out. The sample yields approximately 110,000 clones, approximately 90% seen once. Material for sequencing was blood. These receptors were taken from a person aged 18 to 75 in good health.

V and J are TRBV7-9 and TRBJ2-3, with 8 bases matching TRBD1. CDR3 length: 15 residues. The germline V gene encodes CDR1 SEHNR and CDR2 FQNEAQ (reference sequence). J was trimmed by 2 bases and V by 8 bases; bases with no gene match: 9. Written as DNA, the CDR3 is TGTGCCAGCGAACTACAGGGGGAAAACACAGATACGCAGTATTTT. This sequence encodes CASELQGENTDTQYF.

This chain joins TRBV9 and TRBJ2-4; TRBD2 aligns across 10 bases. After removal of 3 bases from V and 2 bases from J, the junction contained 8 bases not matched to a gene. The CDR3 is made up of 17 amino acids. Germline-derived CDR1 and CDR2 are SGDLS and YYNGEE. The CDR3 sequence is CASSGPSGSETKNIQYF. CDR3 coding DNA: TGTGCCAGCAGCGGCCCTAGCGGGAGTGAGACCAAAAACATTCAGTACTTC.

The V gene is TRBV23-1, the J gene TRBJ1-6; perhaps TRBD1 as D (6 bases). TRBV23-1 is labeled an ORF, and its function is uncertain. CDR3 length: 14 residues. V dropped 6 bases and J dropped 0 bases, with 6 bases sitting between them. Here the CDR3 DNA reads TGCGCCAGCAGGACAGGCTCCTATAATTCACCCCTCCACTTT. This encodes CASRTGSYNSPLHF.

The chain links TRBV29-1 to TRBJ2-2; D is possibly TRBD1 (6 bases). With 5 bases removed from V and 3 bases from J, the gap between germline ends came to 13 bases. The CDR3 runs 14 residues. From germline, CDR1 is SQVTM and CDR2 ANQGSEA. CDR3 protein: CSVFGGQYTGELFF. The CDR3 DNA sequence: TGCAGCGTTTTTGGCGGACAGTACACCGGGGAGCTGTTTTTT.

The gene calls are TRBV5-1 and TRBJ2-3; D tentatively fits TRBD1 or TRBD2 (5 bases each). This CDR3 comprises 17 residues. Germline CDR1 is SGHRS and CDR2 is YFSETQ. The V and J ends lost 1 base and 1 base respectively, with 16 bases between them. The CDR3, as DNA: TGCGCCAGCAGCTTGATAGCGCAACAGGTGGGCACAGATACGCAGTATTTT. Amino acid sequence: CASSLIAQQVGTDTQYF.

This clone has a single count. The chain couples TRBV7-2 to TRBJ2-5, with D perhaps TRBD1 (5 bases). The CDR3 length is 15 residues. Germline V CDR1 and CDR2: SGHTA, FQGNSA. V was cut by 3 bases and J by 1 base, with 12 bases left in between. Written as DNA, the CDR3 is TGTGCCAGCAGCTTTTTTAGGGGAAGCCAAGAGACCCAGTACTTC. Protein sequence: CASSFFRGSQETQYF.

The chain carries TRBV5-4 and TRBJ2-1; 8 positions agree with TRBD2. This CDR3 has 14 residues. V dropped 4 bases and J dropped 2; count of bases not matched to a gene: 2. In germline, CDR1 is SGHNT, CDR2 YYREEE (reference sequence). CDR3 DNA sequence: TGTGCCAGCAGCACGGGGGGGCCCTACAATGAGCAGTTCTTC. As protein: CASSTGGPYNEQFF. Complete variable domain (other parts from reference TRBV5-4 and TRBJ2-1): ETGVTQSPTHLIKTRGQQVTLRCSSQSGHNTVSWYQQALGQGPQFIFQYYREEENGRGNFPPRFSGLQFPNYSSELNVNALELDDSALYLCASSTGGPYNEQFFGPGTRLTVL.

The gene calls are TRBV11-2 and TRBJ2-7, with D perhaps being TRBD1 or TRBD2 (6 bases each). The CDR3 extends over 14 amino acids. Germline loops: CDR1 SGHAT, CDR2 FQNNGV. V lost 1 base and J 4 bases, leaving 11 bases between the germline ends. The CDR3 region is CASSLGGGPYEQYF. CDR3 nucleotides: TGTGCCAGCAGCTTAGGAGGGGGGCCGTACGAGCAGTACTTC.

V is TRBV7-3 and J is TRBJ1-2; 9 bases are shared with TRBD1. V shed 8 bases, J shed 3 bases, and the junction held 4 bases outside the gene matches. From germline, CDR1 is SGHTA and CDR2 FQGTGA. CDR3 size: 13 residues. Here the CDR3 DNA reads TGTGCCAGCGGTGACAGGGGGGACTATGGCTACACCTTC. Translation gives CASGDRGDYGYTF.

This chain links TRBV2 with TRBJ2-1, with 7 bases identical to TRBD2. Trimming cost V 6 bases and J 8 bases; bases outside gene matches: 10. CDR1 is SNHLY and CDR2 is FYNNEI in the germline V gene. The CDR3 loop spans 14 amino acids. The CDR3, as DNA: TGTGCCAGCAGGAGCGGGACGCGGACGGATGAGCAGTTCTTC. It translates to CASRSGTRTDEQFF.

The V and J genes are TRBV10-3 and TRBJ1-3; D ambiguous. The CDR3 length is 15 residues. The germline V and J ends were trimmed by 4 bases and 0 bases, with 10 bases remaining between them. Looked up from germline, CDR1 is ENHRY and CDR2 is SYGVKD. The CDR3 sequence: CAISGQADSGNTIYF. CDR3 nucleotides: TGTGCCATCAGTGGTCAGGCAGACTCTGGAAACACCATATATTTT.

The J gene is TRBJ2-3, the V gene TRBV6-5; no definite D call. CDR3 length: 13 residues. The germline gives CDR1 MNHEY, CDR2 SVGAGI. Trimming stripped 8 bases from V and 2 bases from J, with 11 bases between. The CDR3 spells CASWSGLTDTQYF. CDR3 nucleotide sequence: TGTGCCAGCTGGTCCGGGCTCACAGATACGCAGTATTTT.

CDR3 DNA: TGTGCCAGCAGTAAGCTTGAGGGCAGGGACACTGAAGCTTTCTTT. Encoded protein: CASSKLEGRDTEAFF. The chain has TRBV6-6 and TRBJ1-1, with D possibly matching TRBD1 (5 bases). The germline V gene encodes CDR1 MNHNY and CDR2 SVGAGI (reference sequence). CDR3 size: 15 residues. V shed 5 bases and J shed 3 bases, with 16 bases lying between them.